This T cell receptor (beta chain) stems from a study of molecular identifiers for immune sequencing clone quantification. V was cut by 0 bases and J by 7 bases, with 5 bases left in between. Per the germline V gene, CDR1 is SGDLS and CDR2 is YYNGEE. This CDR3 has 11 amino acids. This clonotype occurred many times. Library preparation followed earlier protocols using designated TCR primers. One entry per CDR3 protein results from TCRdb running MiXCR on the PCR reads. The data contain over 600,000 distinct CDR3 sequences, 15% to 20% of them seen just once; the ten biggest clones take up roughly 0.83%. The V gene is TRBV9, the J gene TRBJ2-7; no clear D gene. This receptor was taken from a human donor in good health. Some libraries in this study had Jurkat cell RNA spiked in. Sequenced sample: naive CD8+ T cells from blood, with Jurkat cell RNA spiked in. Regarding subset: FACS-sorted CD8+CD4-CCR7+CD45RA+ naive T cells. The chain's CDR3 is CASSVGEEQYF. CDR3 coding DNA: TGTGCCAGCAGCGTAGGTGAGGAGCAGTACTTC. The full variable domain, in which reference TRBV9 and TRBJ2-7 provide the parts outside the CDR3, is DSGVTQTPKHLITATGQRVTLRCSPRSGDLSVYWYQQSLDQGLQFLIQYYNGEERAKGNILERFSAQQFPDLHSELNLSSLELGDSALYFCASSVGEEQYFGPGTRLTVT.